The 9 T cell receptor beta chains reported below all come from one sample, sequenced in a study of T cell responses to AZD1222 COVID-19 vaccine. Assay used: immunoSEQ multiplex PCR; TCRdb lists only in-frame clones, some missing. The sample has about 120,000 clones, 88% seen once. Sequences were derived from peripheral blood, sampled on day 0 of AZD1222 vaccination. These receptors all come from an adult in good health.

CDR3 in DNA: TGTGCCAGCAGTTACTCGTTACGGTCCTACGAGCAGTACTTC. This translates into CASSYSLRSYEQYF. The chain has TRBV6-2 or TRBV6-3 and TRBJ2-7; D gene unclear. V lost 0 bases, J lost 1 base, and 7 bases lay in between. This CDR3 is built from 14 residues. Germline-derived CDR1 and CDR2 are MNHEY and SVGEGT.

This rearrangement joins TRBV2 to TRBJ1-5; no firm D call. The CDR3 totals 16 residues. Between the trimmed V and J ends, which lost 1 base and 1 base, there was a span of 11 bases. Germline V lookup: CDR1 SNHLY, CDR2 FYNNEI. The CDR3: CASSEVVSSSNQPQHF. DNA for the CDR3: TGTGCCAGCAGTGAAGTAGTATCGTCGAGCAATCAGCCCCAGCATTTT.

This clone has just a few counts. The chain uses TRBV6-1 and TRBJ1-5, with TRBD1 identical over 7 bases. V was pared by 2 bases and J by 2 bases, with 6 bases of the junction left unmatched. This CDR3 comprises 16 residues. The V gene's germline CDR1 is MNHNS and CDR2 SASEGT. The CDR3 loop reads CASSEIPGQGNQPQHF. In DNA, the CDR3 is TGTGCCAGCAGTGAAATCCCCGGACAGGGCAATCAGCCCCAGCATTTT.

This clone appeared a single time. This chain uses TRBV7-8 with TRBJ1-1; D is perhaps TRBD1 (6 bases). Trimming removed 7 bases from V and 8 bases from J, with 20 bases in between. The CDR3 totals 14 residues. CDR1 is SGHVS and CDR2 is FQNEAQ in the germline V gene. The CDR3 nucleotides read TGTGCCAGCACGATGAGGGGGGCGATTCCCGAAGCTTTCTTT. Encoded protein: CASTMRGAIPEAFF.

The chain is built from TRBV28 and TRBJ1-1, with TRBD1 as a possible D gene (6 bases). This CDR3 spans 12 amino acids. The ends were cut back, 6 bases at V and 8 bases at J, with 13 bases in the middle. The V gene's germline CDR1 is MDHEN and CDR2 SYDVKM. DNA for the CDR3: TGTGCCAGCAGACTGGGGGGGGCGGAAGCTTTCTTT. Translation gives CASRLGGAEAFF.

The chain is built from TRBV5-1 and TRBJ2-3, with 14 positions matching TRBD2. The CDR3 loop spans 17 amino acids. CDR1 and CDR2 from the germline V gene are SGHRS and YFSETQ. The V gene end was trimmed by 6 bases and the J gene end by 15 bases; junction bases not matched to a gene: 21. This CDR3 is CASTPGRGGLAGDLPYF. CDR3 DNA: TGCGCCAGCACCCCCGGCCGGGGGGGACTAGCGGGGGACCTCCCCTATTTT.

The chain carries TRBV9 and TRBJ2-5; a possible D gene is TRBD2 (5 bases). CDR1 is SGDLS, CDR2 YYNGEE, per germline. This CDR3 is 16 amino acids long. Trimming took off 0 bases at V and 0 bases at J, with 12 bases between the two ends. As DNA, the CDR3 is TGTGCCAGCAGCGTAGAGGCTAGCAGGTACCAAGAGACCCAGTACTTC. This codes for CASSVEASRYQETQYF. The entire variable domain, with the rest obtained from reference TRBV9 and TRBJ2-5, is as follows: DSGVTQTPKHLITATGQRVTLRCSPRSGDLSVYWYQQSLDQGLQFLIQYYNGEERAKGNILERFSAQQFPDLHSELNLSSLELGDSALYFCASSVEASRYQETQYFGPGTRLLVL.

This chain joins TRBV5-1 and TRBJ2-7, with D hard to call. Deletions cut 4 bases from V and 4 bases from J, with 12 bases between. Per the germline V gene, CDR1 is SGHRS and CDR2 is YFSETQ. CDR3 length: 13 amino acids. This CDR3 is CASSQWTGYEQYF. CDR3 bases: TGCGCCAGCAGCCAGTGGACCGGTTACGAGCAGTACTTC. Combining the CDR3 with reference TRBV5-1 and TRBJ2-7 gives the whole variable domain KAGVTQTPRYLIKTRGQQVTLSCSPISGHRSVSWYQQTPGQGLQFLFEYFSETQRNKGNFPGRFSGRQFSNSRSEMNVSTLELGDSALYLCASSQWTGYEQYFGPGTRLTVT.

J is TRBJ1-1 and V is TRBV6-5; no definite D call. The CDR3 contains 15 residues. Trimming took 6 bases from V and 1 from J, leaving 15 bases between them. From germline, CDR1 is MNHEY and CDR2 SVGAGI. CDR3 sequence: CASRSGRERNTEAFF. The CDR3 nucleotides are TGTGCCAGCAGGAGCGGGAGGGAGAGGAACACTGAAGCTTTCTTT.